This T cell receptor (beta chain) was retrieved from a study of T-cell reconstitution after alpha-beta-depleted transplantation in children. Whole-study findings and limits: Reportedly, only several hundred clones from non-depleted graft cells drove alpha-beta T-cell counts at about two months. The high TCRbeta diversity at day 60 in some patients came from surviving recipient T cells and thymic progenitors. T-cell numbers and diversity, one year after transplant, stemmed largely from T cells that were newly produced.

Trimming removed 4 bases from V and 0 bases from J; junction bases left unmatched: 5. The germline CDR1 and CDR2 sequences are ENHRY and SYGVKD. The CDR3 loop spans 17 amino acids. Notes on this clonotype: What it binds is unknown.

Molecular barcoding with unique molecular identifiers was used for the TCRbeta library. TCRdb re-derived calls from the PCR reads in MiXCR, one entry per CDR3 protein. This sample has 530,000 or so distinct CDR3 sequences, with 25% to 30% found just once. The chain uses TRBV10-3 and TRBJ2-6; 8 bases map to TRBD2. The specimen was PBMCs, collected before TCRalphabeta/CD19-depleted stem cell transplant. This TCR was sampled from a boy less than two years old with Wiskott-Aldrich syndrome, due to receive a stem cell transplant. In DNA, the CDR3 is TGTGCCATCAGTGCATCGGGAGGGCCCTCTGGGGCCAACGTCCTGACTTTC. Translated, it gives CAISASGGPSGANVLTF.